This TCR beta chain was retrieved from a study of shared clonotypes between healthy human individuals. Profiling relied on immunoSEQ multiplex PCR, and the TCRdb table lists in-frame clones only, not all of them. The sample contains around 1.1 million clones, roughly 77% of which appear only once. Donors, without exception, were Caucasian adults residing in Nashville, Tennessee. Germline values: CDR1 SGHTA, CDR2 FQGTGA. V was clipped by 5 bases and J by 5 bases, with 15 bases between them. This CDR3 contains 14 residues. The sample comprised memory CD4+ T cells from PBMCs. The subset was: CD45RA-negative fraction. This TCR was recovered from a man between 18 and 29 years old in good health. Some clones in this sample may be carry-over from other donors' samples. The chain employs TRBV7-3 and TRBJ1-1; D is unresolved. In nucleotides, the CDR3 is TGTGCCAGCAGCAGGCTTGGGCCGTGGACTGAAGCTTTCTTT. Amino acid sequence: CASSRLGPWTEAFF.